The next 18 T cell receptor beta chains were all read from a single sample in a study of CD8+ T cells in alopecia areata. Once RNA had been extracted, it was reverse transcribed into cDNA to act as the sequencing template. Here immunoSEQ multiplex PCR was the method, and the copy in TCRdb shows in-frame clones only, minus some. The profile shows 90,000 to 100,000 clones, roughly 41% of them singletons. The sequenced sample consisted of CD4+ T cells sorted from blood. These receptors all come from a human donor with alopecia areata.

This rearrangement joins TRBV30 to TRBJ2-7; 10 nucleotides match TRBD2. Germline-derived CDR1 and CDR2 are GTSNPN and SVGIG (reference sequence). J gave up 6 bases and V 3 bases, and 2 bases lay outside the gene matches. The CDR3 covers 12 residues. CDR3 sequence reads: CAWRLAGTEQYF. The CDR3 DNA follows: TGTGCCTGGAGACTAGCGGGGACCGAGCAGTACTTC.

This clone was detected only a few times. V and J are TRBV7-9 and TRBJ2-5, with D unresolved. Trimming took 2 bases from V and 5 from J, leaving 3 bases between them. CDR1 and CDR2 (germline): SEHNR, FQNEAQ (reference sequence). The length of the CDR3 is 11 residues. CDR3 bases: TGTGCCAGCAGCTTATCTGAGACCCAGTACTTC. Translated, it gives CASSLSETQYF.

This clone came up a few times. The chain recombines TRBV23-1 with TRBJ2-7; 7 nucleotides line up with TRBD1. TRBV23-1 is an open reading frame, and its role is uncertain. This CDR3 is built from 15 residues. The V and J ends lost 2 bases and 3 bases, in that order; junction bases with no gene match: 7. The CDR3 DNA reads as TGCGCCAGCAGTCAAAAGGGACAGCTTAGCTACGAGCAGTACTTC. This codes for CASSQKGQLSYEQYF.

The CDR3 DNA follows: TGCGCCAGCAGCCCCCGACAGATCTCCTACGAGCAGTACTTC. This sequence encodes CASSPRQISYEQYF. This chain connects TRBV5-1 to TRBJ2-7; tentative D call: TRBD1 (5 bases). V lost 4 bases and J 0 bases, leaving 11 bases between the germline ends. Germline CDR1 and CDR2: SGHRS and YFSETQ. The CDR3 sequence is 14 residues long.

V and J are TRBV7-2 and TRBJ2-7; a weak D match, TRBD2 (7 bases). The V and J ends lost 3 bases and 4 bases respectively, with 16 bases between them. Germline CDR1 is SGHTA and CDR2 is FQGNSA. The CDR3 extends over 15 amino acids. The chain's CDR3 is CASSFEGGRFYEQYF. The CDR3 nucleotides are TGTGCCAGCAGCTTTGAGGGGGGGCGCTTTTACGAGCAGTACTTC.

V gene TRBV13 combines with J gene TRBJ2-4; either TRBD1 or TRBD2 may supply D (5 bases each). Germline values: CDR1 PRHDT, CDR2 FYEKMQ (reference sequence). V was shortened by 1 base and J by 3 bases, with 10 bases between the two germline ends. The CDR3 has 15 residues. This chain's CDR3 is CASSLERGLKNIQYF. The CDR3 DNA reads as TGTGCCAGCAGCTTAGAACGGGGCCTCAAAAACATTCAGTACTTC.

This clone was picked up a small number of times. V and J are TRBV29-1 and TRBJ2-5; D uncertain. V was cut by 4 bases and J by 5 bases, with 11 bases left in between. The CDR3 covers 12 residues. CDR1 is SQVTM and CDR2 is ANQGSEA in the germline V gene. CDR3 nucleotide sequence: TGCAGCGTTGCCCTGGCGCGGGAGACCCAGTACTTC. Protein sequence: CSVALARETQYF.

This CDR3 reads CSVDGLAGAYEQYF. Here the CDR3 DNA reads TGCAGCGTTGATGGATTAGCGGGGGCCTACGAGCAGTACTTC. This rearrangement joins TRBV29-1 to TRBJ2-7; 9 bases are shared with TRBD2. This CDR3 has 14 amino acids. V was pared by 3 bases and J by 2 bases, with 5 bases of the junction left unmatched. Germline V lookup: CDR1 SQVTM, CDR2 ANQGSEA.

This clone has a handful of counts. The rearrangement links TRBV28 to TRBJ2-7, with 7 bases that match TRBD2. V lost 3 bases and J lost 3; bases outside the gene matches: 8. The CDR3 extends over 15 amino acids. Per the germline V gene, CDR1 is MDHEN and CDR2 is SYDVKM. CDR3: CASSFRAGHFYEQYF. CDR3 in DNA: TGTGCCAGCAGTTTTAGAGCGGGGCACTTCTACGAGCAGTACTTC.

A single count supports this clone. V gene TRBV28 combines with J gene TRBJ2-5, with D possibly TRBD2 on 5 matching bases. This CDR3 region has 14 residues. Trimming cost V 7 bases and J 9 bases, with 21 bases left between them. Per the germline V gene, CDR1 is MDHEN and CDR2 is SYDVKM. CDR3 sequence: CASTLTGYGEPQYF. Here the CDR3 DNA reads TGTGCCAGCACTTTGACGGGCTATGGGGAGCCCCAGTACTTC.

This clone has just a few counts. CDR3 amino acids: CSVQGSGIQYF. Here the CDR3 DNA reads TGCAGTGTTCAGGGCTCTGGTATTCAGTACTTC. The V gene is TRBV20-1, the J gene TRBJ2-4, with D perhaps matching TRBD1 (5 bases). Trimming left V 7 bases short and J 10 bases short, with 14 bases between. Germline lookup yields CDR1 DFQATT and CDR2 SNEGSKA (reference sequence). This CDR3 is built from 11 residues.

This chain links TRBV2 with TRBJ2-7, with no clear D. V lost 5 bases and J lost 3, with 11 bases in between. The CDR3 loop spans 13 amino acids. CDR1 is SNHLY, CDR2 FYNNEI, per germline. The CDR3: CASSRTSFYEQYF. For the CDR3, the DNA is TGTGCCAGCAGTCGAACATCTTTCTACGAGCAGTACTTC.

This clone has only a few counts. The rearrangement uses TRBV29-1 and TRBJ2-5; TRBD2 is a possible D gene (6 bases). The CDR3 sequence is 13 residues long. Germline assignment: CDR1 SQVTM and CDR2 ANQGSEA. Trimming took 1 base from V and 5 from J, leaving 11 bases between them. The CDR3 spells CSVEGLAKETQYF. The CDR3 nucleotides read TGCAGCGTTGAAGGGCTAGCGAAGGAGACCCAGTACTTC. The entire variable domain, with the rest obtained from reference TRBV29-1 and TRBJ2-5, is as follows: SAVISQKPSRDICQRGTSLTIQCQVDSQVTMMFWYRQQPGQSLTLIATANQGSEATYESGFVIDKFPISRPNLTFSTLTVSNMSPEDSSIYLCSVEGLAKETQYFGPGTRLLVL.

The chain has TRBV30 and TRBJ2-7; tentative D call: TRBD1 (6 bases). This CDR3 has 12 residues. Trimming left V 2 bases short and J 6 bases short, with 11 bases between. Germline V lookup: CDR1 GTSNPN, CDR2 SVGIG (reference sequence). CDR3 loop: CAWSSQGVEQYF. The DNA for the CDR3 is TGTGCCTGGAGTTCACAGGGCGTCGAGCAGTACTTC.

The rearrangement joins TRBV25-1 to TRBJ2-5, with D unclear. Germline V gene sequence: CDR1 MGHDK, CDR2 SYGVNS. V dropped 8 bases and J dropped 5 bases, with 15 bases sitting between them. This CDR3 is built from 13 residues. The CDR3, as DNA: TGTGCCAGCGGAAAGACCGGACGGGAGACCCAGTACTTC. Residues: CASGKTGRETQYF.

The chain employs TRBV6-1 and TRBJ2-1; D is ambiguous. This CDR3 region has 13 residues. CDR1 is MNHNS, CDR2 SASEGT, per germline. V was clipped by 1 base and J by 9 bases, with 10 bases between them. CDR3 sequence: CASSEVLAVEQFF. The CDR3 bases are TGTGCCAGCAGTGAAGTTTTGGCCGTTGAGCAGTTCTTC.

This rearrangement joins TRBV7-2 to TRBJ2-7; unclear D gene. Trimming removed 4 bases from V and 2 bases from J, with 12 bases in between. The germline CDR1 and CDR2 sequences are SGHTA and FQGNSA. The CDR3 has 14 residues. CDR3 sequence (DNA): TGTGCCAGCAGCTCAACCCCGGGTCCCTACGAGCAGTACTTC. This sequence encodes CASSSTPGPYEQYF.

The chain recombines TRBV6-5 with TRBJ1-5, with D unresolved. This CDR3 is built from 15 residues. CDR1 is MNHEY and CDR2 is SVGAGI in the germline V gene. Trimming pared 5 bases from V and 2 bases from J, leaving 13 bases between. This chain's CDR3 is CASSPRGRGNQPQHF. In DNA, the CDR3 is TGTGCCAGCAGTCCCCGGGGAAGAGGCAATCAGCCCCAGCATTTT.